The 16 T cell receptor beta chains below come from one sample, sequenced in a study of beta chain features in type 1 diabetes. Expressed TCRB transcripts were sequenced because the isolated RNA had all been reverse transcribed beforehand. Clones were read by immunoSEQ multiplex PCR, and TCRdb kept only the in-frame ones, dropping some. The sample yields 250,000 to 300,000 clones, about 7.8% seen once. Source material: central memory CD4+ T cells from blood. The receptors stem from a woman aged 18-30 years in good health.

The CDR3 loop reads CASSLAFMRQETQYF. The CDR3 nucleotides are TGTGCCAGCAGCTTGGCCTTCATGAGGCAAGAGACCCAGTACTTC. The V gene is TRBV7-2, the J gene TRBJ2-5; D remains ambiguous. This CDR3 spans 15 amino acids. V was trimmed by 3 bases and J by 2 bases, leaving 13 bases between them. CDR1 is SGHTA and CDR2 is FQGNSA in the germline V gene. The variable domain in full, with the rest retrieved from reference TRBV7-2 and TRBJ2-5, is GAGVSQSPSNKVTEKGKDVELRCDPISGHTALYWYRQSLGQGLEFLIYFQGNSAPDKSGLPSDRFSAERTGGSVSTLTIQRTQQEDSAVYLCASSLAFMRQETQYFGPGTRLLVL.

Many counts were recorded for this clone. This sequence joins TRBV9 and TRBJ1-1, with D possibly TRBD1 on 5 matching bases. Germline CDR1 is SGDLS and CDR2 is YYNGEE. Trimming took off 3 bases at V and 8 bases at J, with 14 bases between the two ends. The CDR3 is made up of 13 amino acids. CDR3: CASSARTRTEAFF. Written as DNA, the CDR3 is TGTGCCAGCAGCGCGAGGACACGGACGGAAGCTTTCTTT.

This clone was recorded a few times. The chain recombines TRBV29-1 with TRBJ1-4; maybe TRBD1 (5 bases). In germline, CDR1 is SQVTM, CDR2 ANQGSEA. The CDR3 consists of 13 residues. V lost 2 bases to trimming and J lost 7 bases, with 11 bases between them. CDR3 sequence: CSVEPGSGEKLFF. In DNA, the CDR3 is TGCAGCGTTGAACCAGGGTCGGGTGAAAAACTGTTTTTT.

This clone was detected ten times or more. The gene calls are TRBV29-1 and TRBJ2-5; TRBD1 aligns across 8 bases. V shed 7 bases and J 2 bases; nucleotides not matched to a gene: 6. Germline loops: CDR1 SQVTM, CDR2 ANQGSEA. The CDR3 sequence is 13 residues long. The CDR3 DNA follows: TGCAGCGCCTCGGGGACAGGACAAGAGACCCAGTACTTC. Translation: CSASGTGQETQYF.

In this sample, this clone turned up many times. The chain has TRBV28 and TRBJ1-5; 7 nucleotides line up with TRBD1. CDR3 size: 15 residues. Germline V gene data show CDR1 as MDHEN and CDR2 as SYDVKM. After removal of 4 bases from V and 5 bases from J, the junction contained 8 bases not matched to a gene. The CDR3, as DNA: TGTGCCAGCAGTTACCCAGGGGGGTACTATCAGCCCCAGCATTTT. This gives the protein CASSYPGGYYQPQHF.

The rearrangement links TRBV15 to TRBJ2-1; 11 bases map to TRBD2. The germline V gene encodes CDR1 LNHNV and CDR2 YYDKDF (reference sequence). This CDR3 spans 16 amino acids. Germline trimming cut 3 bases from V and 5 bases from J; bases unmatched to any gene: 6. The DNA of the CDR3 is TGTGCCACCAGCAGCGGAGGACTAGCGGGTAACAATGAGCAGTTCTTC. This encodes CATSSGGLAGNNEQFF.

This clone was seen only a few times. The CDR3 DNA follows: TGTGCCAGCTCACCAGATGGTGGACTTGGTGAAAAACTGTTTTTT. Encoded protein: CASSPDGGLGEKLFF. V usage is TRBV18 and J usage is TRBJ1-4, with D unclear. The CDR3 is made up of 15 amino acids. Trimming removed 2 bases from V and 7 bases from J, with 14 bases in between. Germline CDR1 is KGHSH and CDR2 is LQKENI.

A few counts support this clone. CDR3: CASRANGAGNEKLFF. CDR3 in DNA: TGTGCCAGCAGAGCAAACGGGGCCGGTAATGAAAAACTGTTTTTT. The chain recombines TRBV6-1 with TRBJ1-4; maybe TRBD1 (5 bases). V was clipped by 6 bases and J by 4 bases, with 15 bases between them. The CDR3 sequence is 15 residues long. Looked up from germline, CDR1 is MNHNS and CDR2 is SASEGT.

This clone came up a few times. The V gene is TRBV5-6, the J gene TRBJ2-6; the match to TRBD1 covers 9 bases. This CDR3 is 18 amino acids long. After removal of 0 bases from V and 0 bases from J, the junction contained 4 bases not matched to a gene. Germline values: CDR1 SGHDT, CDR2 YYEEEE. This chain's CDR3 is CASSLDRGRPSGANVLTF. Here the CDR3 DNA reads TGTGCCAGCAGCTTGGACAGGGGGCGACCCTCTGGGGCCAACGTCCTGACTTTC.

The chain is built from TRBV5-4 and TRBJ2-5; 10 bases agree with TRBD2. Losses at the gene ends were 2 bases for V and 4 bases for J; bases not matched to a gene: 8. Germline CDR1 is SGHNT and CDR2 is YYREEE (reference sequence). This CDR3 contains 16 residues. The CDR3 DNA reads TGTGCCAGCAGCTTCACCCTAGCGGGGGAATCAGAGACCCAGTACTTC. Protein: CASSFTLAGESETQYF.

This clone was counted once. The CDR3 DNA reads TGTGCCAGCAGCTTGGACAAACTAGCCGGCGGGGCCCAGTACTTC. Protein product: CASSLDKLAGGAQYF. The V gene is TRBV7-7, the J gene TRBJ2-5; tentatively, D is TRBD2 (6 bases). V lost 3 bases and J 9 bases, leaving 20 bases between the germline ends. This CDR3 spans 15 amino acids. CDR1 and CDR2 from the germline V gene are SSHAT and FNYEAQ (reference sequence).

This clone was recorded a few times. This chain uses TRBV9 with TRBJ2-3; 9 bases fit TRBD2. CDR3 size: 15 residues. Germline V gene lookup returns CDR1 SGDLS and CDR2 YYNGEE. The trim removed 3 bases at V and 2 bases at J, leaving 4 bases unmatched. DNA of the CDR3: TGTGCCAGCAGCGCCGTAGCGGGGGTCACAGATACGCAGTATTTT. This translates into CASSAVAGVTDTQYF.

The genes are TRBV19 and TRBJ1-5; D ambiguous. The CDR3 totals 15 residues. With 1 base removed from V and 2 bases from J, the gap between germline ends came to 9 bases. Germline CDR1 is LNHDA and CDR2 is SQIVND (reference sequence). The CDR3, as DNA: TGTGCCAGTAGTATAGGGGTAACAGGCAATCAGCCCCAGCATTTT. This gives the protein CASSIGVTGNQPQHF.

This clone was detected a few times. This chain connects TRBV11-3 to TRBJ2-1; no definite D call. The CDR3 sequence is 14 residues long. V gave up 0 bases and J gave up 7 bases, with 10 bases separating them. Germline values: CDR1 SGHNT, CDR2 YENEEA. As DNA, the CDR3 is TGTGCCAGCAGCTTAGAGGTCATCCGGAATGAGCAGTTCTTC. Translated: CASSLEVIRNEQFF.

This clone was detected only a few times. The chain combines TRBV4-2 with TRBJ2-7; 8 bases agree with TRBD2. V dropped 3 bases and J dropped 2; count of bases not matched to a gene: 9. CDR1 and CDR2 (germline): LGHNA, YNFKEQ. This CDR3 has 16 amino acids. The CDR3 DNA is TGTGCCAGCAGCCAGGCTGTAGCGGGATTCGCCTACGAGCAGTACTTC. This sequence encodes CASSQAVAGFAYEQYF.

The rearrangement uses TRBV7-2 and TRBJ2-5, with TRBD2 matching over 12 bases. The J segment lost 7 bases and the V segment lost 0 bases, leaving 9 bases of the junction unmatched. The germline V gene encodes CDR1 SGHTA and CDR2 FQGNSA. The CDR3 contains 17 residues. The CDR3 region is CASSLASSGGAPLTQYF. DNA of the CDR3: TGTGCCAGCAGCTTAGCGTCTAGCGGGGGGGCCCCGCTGACCCAGTACTTC. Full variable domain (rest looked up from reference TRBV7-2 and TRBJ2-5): GAGVSQSPSNKVTEKGKDVELRCDPISGHTALYWYRQSLGQGLEFLIYFQGNSAPDKSGLPSDRFSAERTGGSVSTLTIQRTQQEDSAVYLCASSLASSGGAPLTQYFGPGTRLLVL.